The sequence of this TCR beta chain was determined in a study of T cells after yellow fever vaccination. TCRdb recomputed calls from the 5' RACE reads with MiXCR, one row per CDR3 protein. The sample records about 340,000 distinct CDR3 sequences, about 4% being singletons. Germline CDR1 is LNHDA and CDR2 is SQIVND (reference sequence). The V end was cut by 3 bases, the J end by 1 base, with 9 bases between. This CDR3 region has 14 residues. Source: PBMCs, taken 5 days after the yellow fever booster vaccination. The sequence was collected from a man younger than 35 who received the YFV17D yellow fever vaccine. The chain uses TRBV19 and TRBJ1-1; TRBD1 might be the D (5 bases). The CDR3 bases are TGTGCCAGTAGTATTAGGCAGGGGAACACTGAAGCTTTCTTT. Translated, it gives CASSIRQGNTEAFF.